This is a list of T cell receptor beta chains from one sample in a study of blood T cell repertoires in COVID-19. Sequencing was performed with immunoSEQ multiplex PCR; in TCRdb, only in-frame clones are kept and a portion is missing. The data show some 520,000 clones, about 88% seen once. The sequenced sample was peripheral blood. Receptors were obtained from a man aged 18 to 30 with COVID-19, enrolled during active disease. Each CDR3 is given with its conserved first and last residue. Fields, in order: clone size, V gene, D gene, CDR3 length, J gene, CDR3 DNA, CDR3 protein. D genes are given only for firm matches. Where a row states a size, it is once, few, many or the class of an expanded clone; other rows omit it.

clone size: -
V gene: TRBV5-1
D gene: TRBD2
CDR3 length: 15
J gene: TRBJ2-2
CDR3 DNA: TGCGCCAGTACCAGCGGGAGCCGAGGAACCGGGGAGCTGTTTTTT
CDR3 protein: CASTSGSRGTGELFF

clone size: -
V gene: TRBV5-1
D gene: TRBD1
CDR3 length: 14
J gene: TRBJ1-1
CDR3 DNA: TGCGCCAGCAGCTCATGGACAGGGAGGACTGAAGCTTTCTTT
CDR3 protein: CASSSWTGRTEAFF

clone size: -
V gene: TRBV7-3
D gene: TRBD1
CDR3 length: 13
J gene: TRBJ2-5
CDR3 DNA: TGTGCCAGCAGCTTCACAGGGGGGGAGACCCAGTACTTC
CDR3 protein: CASSFTGGETQYF

clone size: once
V gene: TRBV7-9
D gene: TRBD2
CDR3 length: 16
J gene: TRBJ2-3
CDR3 DNA: TGTGCCAGCAGACCGGGGATAGCGGGGGGCCAAGATACGCAGTATTTT
CDR3 protein: CASRPGIAGGQDTQYF

clone size: -
V gene: TRBV3-1/TRBV3-2
D gene: -
CDR3 length: 15
J gene: TRBJ1-1
CDR3 DNA: TGTGCCAGCAGCCAAGGTCGACAGAAGAACACTGAAGCTTTCTTT
CDR3 protein: CASSQGRQKNTEAFF

clone size: -
V gene: TRBV18
D gene: -
CDR3 length: 13
J gene: TRBJ1-5
CDR3 DNA: TGTGCCAGCTCACCGGACTTCGATCAGCCCCAGCATTTT
CDR3 protein: CASSPDFDQPQHF

clone size: -
V gene: TRBV6-5
D gene: -
CDR3 length: 10
J gene: TRBJ2-5
CDR3 DNA: TGTGCCAGCCTCCGGGAGACCCAGTACTTC
CDR3 protein: CASLRETQYF

clone size: -
V gene: TRBV24-1
D gene: -
CDR3 length: 13
J gene: TRBJ1-2
CDR3 DNA: TGTGCCACCAGTGATTTGCACGGGCAGGGGTACACCTTC
CDR3 protein: CATSDLHGQGYTF

clone size: -
V gene: TRBV7-6
D gene: TRBD1
CDR3 length: 13
J gene: TRBJ2-7
CDR3 DNA: TGTGCCAGCAGCTCCGGGACAGGCTACGAGCAGTACTTC
CDR3 protein: CASSSGTGYEQYF

clone size: -
V gene: TRBV3-1/TRBV3-2
D gene: TRBD2
CDR3 length: 15
J gene: TRBJ2-1
CDR3 DNA: TGTGCCAGCAGTACAGTAGCGGGAGGGCCCCATGAGCAGTTCTTC
CDR3 protein: CASSTVAGGPHEQFF

clone size: -
V gene: TRBV10-1
D gene: TRBD2
CDR3 length: 17
J gene: TRBJ2-5
CDR3 DNA: TGCGCCAGCAGTGAAGGACTAGCGGGGGACTACCAAGAGACCCAGTACTTC
CDR3 protein: CASSEGLAGDYQETQYF

clone size: -
V gene: TRBV7-8
D gene: TRBD1
CDR3 length: 16
J gene: TRBJ2-1
CDR3 DNA: TGTGCCAGCAGCTTAGCGGAGACAGGGGGGTTCAATGAGCAGTTCTTC
CDR3 protein: CASSLAETGGFNEQFF

clone size: -
V gene: TRBV6-5
D gene: -
CDR3 length: 15
J gene: TRBJ1-4
CDR3 DNA: TGTGCCAGCAGTTACAGGGAGGGTTTGGAAGAAAAACTGTTTTTT
CDR3 protein: CASSYREGLEEKLFF

clone size: many
V gene: TRBV30
D gene: -
CDR3 length: 15
J gene: TRBJ2-3
CDR3 DNA: TGTGCCTGCCACGGCCTAGCCCCCTCACTCCCTACGCAGTATTTT
CDR3 protein: CACHGLAPSLPTQYF

clone size: once
V gene: TRBV19
D gene: -
CDR3 length: 13
J gene: TRBJ1-3
CDR3 DNA: TGTGCCAGTAGTATCAGTGCTGGAAACACCATATATTTT
CDR3 protein: CASSISAGNTIYF

clone size: -
V gene: TRBV6-5
D gene: TRBD2
CDR3 length: 15
J gene: TRBJ2-7
CDR3 DNA: TGTGCCAGCAGTTACCTGGCGGGAGGGACTTACGAGCAGTACTTC
CDR3 protein: CASSYLAGGTYEQYF

clone size: -
V gene: TRBV2
D gene: TRBD1
CDR3 length: 12
J gene: TRBJ1-1
CDR3 DNA: TGTGCCAGCAGAGAATATGGACAGGGGGCTTTCTTT
CDR3 protein: CASREYGQGAFF

clone size: -
V gene: TRBV6-5
D gene: TRBD2
CDR3 length: 14
J gene: TRBJ2-7
CDR3 DNA: TGTGCCAGCACCTGGACTAGCGGGAGTTACGAGCAGTACTTC
CDR3 protein: CASTWTSGSYEQYF

clone size: -
V gene: TRBV5-8
D gene: -
CDR3 length: 12
J gene: TRBJ1-1
CDR3 DNA: TGTGCCAGCAGCGGACGGAGGTTAGAAGCTTTCTTT
CDR3 protein: CASSGRRLEAFF

clone size: -
V gene: TRBV4-1
D gene: TRBD2
CDR3 length: 15
J gene: TRBJ2-5
CDR3 DNA: TGCGCCAGCAGCCGGACTAGCGGGACTCGGGAGACCCAGTACTTC
CDR3 protein: CASSRTSGTRETQYF

clone size: -
V gene: TRBV3-1/TRBV3-2
D gene: TRBD2
CDR3 length: 15
J gene: TRBJ2-1
CDR3 DNA: TGTGCCAGCAGCCCCCGGGCGGGGGGGCCGGATGAGCAGTTCTTC
CDR3 protein: CASSPRAGGPDEQFF

clone size: once
V gene: TRBV23-1
D gene: -
CDR3 length: 18
J gene: TRBJ2-5
CDR3 DNA: TGCGCCAGCAGTCAATGGGGGCGCAAGGGGCGTATTCTTGAGACCCAGTACTTC
CDR3 protein: CASSQWGRKGRILETQYF

clone size: -
V gene: TRBV29-1
D gene: -
CDR3 length: 12
J gene: TRBJ1-1
CDR3 DNA: TGCAGCGTTGCGGGGTTTGTAACTGAAGCTTTCTTT
CDR3 protein: CSVAGFVTEAFF

clone size: -
V gene: TRBV7-9
D gene: TRBD2
CDR3 length: 16
J gene: TRBJ2-5
CDR3 DNA: TGTGCCAGCAGCTTAGGGACTAGCGGGGGGACAGAGACCCAGTACTTC
CDR3 protein: CASSLGTSGGTETQYF

clone size: -
V gene: TRBV2
D gene: -
CDR3 length: 12
J gene: TRBJ1-1
CDR3 DNA: TGTGCCAGCAGTGAAAGAAGACTTGAAGCTTTCTTT
CDR3 protein: CASSERRLEAFF

clone size: once
V gene: TRBV9
D gene: -
CDR3 length: 15
J gene: TRBJ2-3
CDR3 DNA: TGTGCCAGCAACGCCGGGCGGTGGGGGGCAGATACGCAGTATTTT
CDR3 protein: CASNAGRWGADTQYF

clone size: once
V gene: TRBV2
D gene: -
CDR3 length: 13
J gene: TRBJ2-5
CDR3 DNA: TGTGCCAGCAGCAGGGGACGCCAAGAGACCCAGTACTTC
CDR3 protein: CASSRGRQETQYF

clone size: -
V gene: TRBV7-9
D gene: TRBD2
CDR3 length: 16
J gene: TRBJ2-7
CDR3 DNA: TGTGCCAGCAGCACCCAAGGACTAGCGGGAGCTTTCGAGCAGTACTTC
CDR3 protein: CASSTQGLAGAFEQYF

clone size: -
V gene: TRBV7-9
D gene: TRBD2
CDR3 length: 16
J gene: TRBJ2-1
CDR3 DNA: TGTGCCAGCAGCTTTTTCGCGGGGGGTTCCTACAATGAGCAGTTCTTC
CDR3 protein: CASSFFAGGSYNEQFF

clone size: -
V gene: TRBV6-5
D gene: TRBD2
CDR3 length: 16
J gene: TRBJ2-7
CDR3 DNA: TGTGCCAGCAGTTATGGCGGAGGACGGGGGGGTTACGAGCAGTACTTC
CDR3 protein: CASSYGGGRGGYEQYF

clone size: -
V gene: TRBV21-1
D gene: -
CDR3 length: 16
J gene: TRBJ2-1
CDR3 DNA: TGTGCCAGCAGCAAAAGCGGGAGTCTTCACTACAATGAGCAGTTCTTC
CDR3 protein: CASSKSGSLHYNEQFF

clone size: -
V gene: TRBV3-1/TRBV3-2
D gene: -
CDR3 length: 21
J gene: TRBJ2-4
CDR3 DNA: -
CDR3 protein: CASSQDSVRGGITLAKNIQYF

clone size: -
V gene: TRBV4-1
D gene: -
CDR3 length: 16
J gene: TRBJ2-5
CDR3 DNA: TGCGCCAGCAGACTAGGACAGGGAGGGGGCCAAGAGACCCAGTACTTC
CDR3 protein: CASRLGQGGGQETQYF

clone size: -
V gene: TRBV2
D gene: TRBD2
CDR3 length: 15
J gene: TRBJ2-3
CDR3 DNA: TGTGCCAGCAGTGAATGGGCGGGGGGGCTGGATACGCAGTATTTT
CDR3 protein: CASSEWAGGLDTQYF

clone size: -
V gene: TRBV6-5
D gene: -
CDR3 length: 14
J gene: TRBJ2-7
CDR3 DNA: TGTGCCAGCCGTCCCAGGCTCAGCTCCTACGAGCAGTACTTC
CDR3 protein: CASRPRLSSYEQYF

clone size: -
V gene: TRBV25-1
D gene: TRBD2
CDR3 length: 15
J gene: TRBJ2-4
CDR3 DNA: TGTGCCAGCAGTGAATTGGGGCGGGGAGGGAACATTCAGTACTTC
CDR3 protein: CASSELGRGGNIQYF

clone size: -
V gene: TRBV4-2
D gene: TRBD1
CDR3 length: 15
J gene: TRBJ2-3
CDR3 DNA: TGTGCCAGCAGCTGGGGACAGGGAAACACAGATACGCAGTATTTT
CDR3 protein: CASSWGQGNTDTQYF

clone size: -
V gene: TRBV6-5
D gene: TRBD2
CDR3 length: 15
J gene: TRBJ2-3
CDR3 DNA: TGTGCCAGCAGTCAGTTAGCGGGAGGCCAGGATACGCAGTATTTT
CDR3 protein: CASSQLAGGQDTQYF

clone size: -
V gene: TRBV18
D gene: -
CDR3 length: 14
J gene: TRBJ2-2
CDR3 DNA: TGTGCCAGCTCTCCGGGACATAACACCGGGGAGCTGTTTTTT
CDR3 protein: CASSPGHNTGELFF

clone size: -
V gene: TRBV9
D gene: TRBD2
CDR3 length: 16
J gene: TRBJ2-3
CDR3 DNA: TGTGCCAGCAGCGATGGACTAGCGGAAGGGCGGGATACGCAGTATTTT
CDR3 protein: CASSDGLAEGRDTQYF

clone size: -
V gene: TRBV9
D gene: TRBD2
CDR3 length: 15
J gene: TRBJ2-3
CDR3 DNA: TGTGCCAGCAGCGCATTACCGGGACTAGCAGATACGCAGTATTTT
CDR3 protein: CASSALPGLADTQYF

clone size: -
V gene: TRBV6-5
D gene: TRBD2
CDR3 length: 16
J gene: TRBJ2-4
CDR3 DNA: TGTGCCAGCAGTTACGCGGGCGGGAGGGATAAAAACATTCAGTACTTC
CDR3 protein: CASSYAGGRDKNIQYF

clone size: -
V gene: TRBV7-8
D gene: -
CDR3 length: 14
J gene: TRBJ2-6
CDR3 DNA: TGTGCCAGCAGCTTAGGCCCTGGGGCCAACGTCCTGACTTTT
CDR3 protein: CASSLGPGANVLTF

clone size: -
V gene: TRBV29-1
D gene: TRBD2
CDR3 length: 15
J gene: TRBJ2-1
CDR3 DNA: TGCAGCGTTGAAGAGCTGGCGGGGGGGTACAATGAGCAGTTCTTC
CDR3 protein: CSVEELAGGYNEQFF

clone size: -
V gene: TRBV7-9
D gene: TRBD2
CDR3 length: 19
J gene: TRBJ2-1
CDR3 DNA: TGTGCCAGCAGCCTTTCACTCCAGGGGGGGACTAGCGGCTACAATGAGCAGTTCTTC
CDR3 protein: CASSLSLQGGTSGYNEQFF

clone size: -
V gene: TRBV10-3
D gene: -
CDR3 length: 13
J gene: TRBJ1-1
CDR3 DNA: TGTGCCATCAGTGACGGTGGTTCTACTGAAGCTTTCTTT
CDR3 protein: CAISDGGSTEAFF

clone size: -
V gene: TRBV19
D gene: TRBD2
CDR3 length: 16
J gene: TRBJ2-3
CDR3 DNA: TGTGCCAGTAGTAGATTAGCGGGAGGGTCGACGGATACGCAGTATTTT
CDR3 protein: CASSRLAGGSTDTQYF

clone size: -
V gene: TRBV7-9
D gene: -
CDR3 length: 14
J gene: TRBJ2-7
CDR3 DNA: TGTGCCAGCAGCTCTGGGGGCGCCTCCTACGAGCAGTACTTC
CDR3 protein: CASSSGGASYEQYF

clone size: once
V gene: TRBV18
D gene: -
CDR3 length: 15
J gene: TRBJ2-3
CDR3 DNA: TGTGCCAGCTCACCGACGGTGACAGTCACAGATACGCAGTATTTT
CDR3 protein: CASSPTVTVTDTQYF

clone size: -
V gene: TRBV24-1
D gene: TRBD2
CDR3 length: 16
J gene: TRBJ2-3
CDR3 DNA: TGTGCCACCAGTCGGTCCGGAGCGGGGGGCTCAGATACGCAGTATTTT
CDR3 protein: CATSRSGAGGSDTQYF

clone size: -
V gene: TRBV5-5
D gene: -
CDR3 length: 14
J gene: TRBJ1-1
CDR3 DNA: TGTGCCAGCAGCTTGGACAGGGAGGGCACTGAAGCTTTCTTT
CDR3 protein: CASSLDREGTEAFF

clone size: -
V gene: TRBV19
D gene: TRBD2
CDR3 length: 17
J gene: TRBJ2-1
CDR3 DNA: TGTGCCAGTAGTATAGGACTAGCGGGACCCCGCTACAATGAGCAGTTCTTC
CDR3 protein: CASSIGLAGPRYNEQFF